This T cell receptor (beta chain) was captured in a study of T-cell reconstitution after alpha-beta-depleted transplantation in children. Per the germline V gene, CDR1 is SGHRS and CDR2 is YFSETQ. The V end was cut by 0 bases, the J end by 10 bases, with 20 bases between. The CDR3 has 16 residues. At least ten counts were recorded for this clonotype. Unique molecular identifiers tagged the TCRbeta library. One entry per CDR3 protein, called by TCRdb with MiXCR from the PCR reads. The data hold 300,000 or so distinct CDR3 sequences, with roughly 9.5% observed a single time. The rearrangement joins TRBV5-1 to TRBJ2-1; a possible D gene is TRBD2 (5 bases). This TCR was sampled from a human donor who donated a stem cell graft to a child with SCID. Sequences were derived from PBMCs from the stem cell graft donor, sampled from the stem cell graft. For the CDR3, the DNA is TGCGCCAGCAGCTTGGTCCCTACTAGTAGTTTTGGCGAGCAGTTCTTC. It is translated as CASSLVPTSSFGEQFF.